A selection of T cell receptor beta chains follows, all from one sample in a study of blood T cell repertoires in COVID-19. Using immunoSEQ multiplex PCR, the repertoire was profiled, and TCRdb retains in-frame clones only, with some absent. The data show about 190,000 clones, around 84% seen once. The source material was peripheral blood. These receptors came from a man under 40 with active or convalescent COVID-19. Both conserved end residues are part of each CDR3. A D gene is named only where the DNA matches it firmly. Size values are once, few and many counts, or a class for expanded clones, and some rows have none.

v_call	cdr3_length	d_call	j_call	clone_size	cdr3_nt	cdr3_aa
TRBV5-1	13	TRBD1	TRBJ1-2	-	TGCGCCAGCAGCGTACAGGGGGGTGATGGCTACACCTTC	CASSVQGGDGYTF
TRBV27	15	-	TRBJ1-2	-	TGTGCCAGCAGTTTATACGGACAACAATTCTATGGCTACACCTTC	CASSLYGQQFYGYTF
TRBV19	15	-	TRBJ1-5	-	TGTGCCAGTAGGAACCAGGGTAATAGCAATCAGCCCCAGCATTTT	CASRNQGNSNQPQHF
TRBV28	15	TRBD2	TRBJ2-2	-	TGTGCCAGCAGTTTCCGTCAGCGGGGGTACGGGGAGCTGTTTTTT	CASSFRQRGYGELFF
TRBV11-2	15	-	TRBJ2-3	-	TGTGCCAGCAGCCCGCAACAGGGATCGACAGATACGCAGTATTTT	CASSPQQGSTDTQYF
TRBV6-5	13	-	TRBJ1-4	-	TGTGCCAGCAGAGGGGTAACTAATGAAAAACTGTTTTTT	CASRGVTNEKLFF
TRBV7-9	17	-	TRBJ1-6	once	TGTGCCACCCCCGGAACAGACAGCATCTCCTATAATTCACCCCTCCACTTT	CATPGTDSISYNSPLHF
TRBV9	16	-	TRBJ1-1	-	TGTGCCAGCAGCGGGGGTTGGTGGACAGAGAACACTGAAGCTTTCTTT	CASSGGWWTENTEAFF
TRBV24-1	16	TRBD2	TRBJ2-3	-	TGTGCCACCAGTACATCCCGGGAGGGGAACACAGATACGCAGTATTTT	CATSTSREGNTDTQYF
TRBV7-6	17	-	TRBJ1-6	-	TGTGCCAGCAGCTTATTAGGCGGCAGAAACTATAATTCACCCCTCCACTTT	CASSLLGGRNYNSPLHF
TRBV7-9	15	TRBD1	TRBJ1-5	-	TGTGCCAGCAGCAAAGACAGGGGTTACAATCAGCCCCAGCATTTT	CASSKDRGYNQPQHF
TRBV10-3	15	-	TRBJ1-2	-	TGTGCCATCAGTGAGTCTGTGGAGGGAGACTATGGCTACACCTTC	CAISESVEGDYGYTF
TRBV18	16	TRBD1	TRBJ1-4	few	TGTGCCAGCTCACTTGGTGCAGGGGGTCTTAATGAAAAACTGTTTTTT	CASSLGAGGLNEKLFF
TRBV4-1	14	-	TRBJ1-5	-	TGCGCCAGCAGCCAGTCCCGCGGGGACCAGCCCCAGCATTTT	CASSQSRGDQPQHF
TRBV7-9	13	-	TRBJ1-1	-	TGTGCCAGCAGGGAGGGGGAGGGCACTGAAGCTTTCTTT	CASREGEGTEAFF
TRBV11-2	15	-	TRBJ1-6	-	TGTGCCAGCAGCTTAGGGGGGGAAGGAAAATCACCCCTCCACTTT	CASSLGGEGKSPLHF
TRBV4-3	18	TRBD2	TRBJ2-7	-	TGCGCCAGCAGCCAAGACCTCCAGCGGGAGACGAGCACCTACGAGCAGTACTTC	CASSQDLQRETSTYEQYF
TRBV27	18	TRBD2	TRBJ2-5	-	TGTGCCAGCAGTCCCCCGGGACTAGCGGCGTATTCAGGAGAGACCCAGTACTTC	CASSPPGLAAYSGETQYF
TRBV19	15	TRBD1	TRBJ2-1	-	TGTGCCAGTACCCGACAGGGGAGCTCCTACAATGAGCAGTTCTTC	CASTRQGSSYNEQFF
TRBV15	14	-	TRBJ1-2	few	TGTGCCACCAGCAGGGGGAGGGTTAACTATGGCTACACCTTC	CATSRGRVNYGYTF
TRBV5-4	14	TRBD1	TRBJ1-6	-	TGTGCCAGCAGCCGCCGGGACAGGGGTTCACCCCTCCACTTT	CASSRRDRGSPLHF
TRBV6-5	13	-	TRBJ1-5	-	TGTGCCAGCAGTAGCGATGAGGAACAGCCCCAGCATTTT	CASSSDEEQPQHF
TRBV15	13	-	TRBJ1-1	-	TGTGCCACCAGCAGAGAGGGCTACACTGAAGCTTTCTTT	CATSREGYTEAFF
TRBV9	18	TRBD2	TRBJ2-1	-	TGTGCCAGCAGCGTAGGATTGGGGGGGCAGCGGGAGCATAATGAGCAGTTCTTC	CASSVGLGGQREHNEQFF
TRBV6-5	13	-	TRBJ2-2	-	TGTGCCAGCTTCGAGGAGAACACCGGGGAGCTGTTTTTT	CASFEENTGELFF
TRBV9	15	-	TRBJ2-1	-	TGTGCCAGCAGTTCCAGGGGCACTACGGACAATGAGCAGTTCTTC	CASSSRGTTDNEQFF
TRBV28	15	-	TRBJ1-4	-	TGTGCCAGCAGTTTCGAAGGGGCGACGAATGAAAAACTGTTTTTT	CASSFEGATNEKLFF
TRBV4-1	14	-	TRBJ1-2	-	TGCGCCAGCAGCCAAGAGGGGCTTCACTATGGCTACACCTTC	CASSQEGLHYGYTF
TRBV6-5	15	-	TRBJ2-4	once	TGTGCCAGCAGTTGGAGGGCCGGAGCCAAAAACATTCAGTACTTC	CASSWRAGAKNIQYF
TRBV11-3	11	-	TRBJ2-3	once	TGTGCCAGTTCCCGGGGGGATACGCAGTATTTT	CASSRGDTQYF
TRBV5-1	15	-	TRBJ1-1	-	TGCGCCAGCAGCTTGGCACCAGGGGCGACGGGTGAAGCTTTCTTT	CASSLAPGATGEAFF
TRBV27	16	-	TRBJ2-7	-	TGTGCCAGCAGTTCACCGTCCACTAGCAGCTCCTACGAGCAGTACTTC	CASSSPSTSSSYEQYF
TRBV11-2	15	TRBD1	TRBJ1-5	-	TGTGCCAGCAGCACCGGGACAGGGGGCAATCAGCCCCAGCATTTT	CASSTGTGGNQPQHF